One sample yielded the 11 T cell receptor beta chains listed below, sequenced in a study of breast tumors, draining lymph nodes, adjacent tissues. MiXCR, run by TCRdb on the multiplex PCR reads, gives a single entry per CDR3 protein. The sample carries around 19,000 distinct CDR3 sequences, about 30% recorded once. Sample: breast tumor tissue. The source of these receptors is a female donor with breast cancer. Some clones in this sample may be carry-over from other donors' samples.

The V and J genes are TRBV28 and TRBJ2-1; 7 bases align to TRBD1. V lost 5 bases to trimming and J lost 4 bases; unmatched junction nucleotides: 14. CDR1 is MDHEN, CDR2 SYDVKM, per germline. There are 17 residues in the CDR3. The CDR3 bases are TGTGCCAGCAGTCCCCCGAAGGGGGCGCCACTATACAATGAGCAGTTCTTC. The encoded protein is CASSPPKGAPLYNEQFF.

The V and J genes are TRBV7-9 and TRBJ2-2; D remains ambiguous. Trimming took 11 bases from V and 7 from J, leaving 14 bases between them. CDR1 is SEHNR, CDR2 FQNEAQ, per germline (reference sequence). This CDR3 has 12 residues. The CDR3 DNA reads TGTGCCTATTACGCAGAAAGCGGGGAGCTGTTTTTT. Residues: CAYYAESGELFF.

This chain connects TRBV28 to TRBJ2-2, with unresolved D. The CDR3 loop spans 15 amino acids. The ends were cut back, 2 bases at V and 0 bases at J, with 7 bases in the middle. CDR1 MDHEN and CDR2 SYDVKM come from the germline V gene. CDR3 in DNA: TGTGCCAGCAGTTTAGGGCTCACGAACACCGGGGAGCTGTTTTTT. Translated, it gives CASSLGLTNTGELFF. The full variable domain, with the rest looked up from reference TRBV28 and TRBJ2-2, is DVKVTQSSRYLVKRTGEKVFLECVQDMDHENMFWYRQDPGLGLRLIYFSYDVKMKEKGDIPEGYSVSREKKERFSLILESASTNQTSMYLCASSLGLTNTGELFFGEGSRLTVL.

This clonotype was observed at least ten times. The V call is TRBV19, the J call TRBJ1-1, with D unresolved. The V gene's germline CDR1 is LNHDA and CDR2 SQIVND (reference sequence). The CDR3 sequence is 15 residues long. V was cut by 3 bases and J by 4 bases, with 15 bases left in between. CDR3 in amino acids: CASSIEGLRGTEAFF. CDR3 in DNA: TGTGCCAGTAGTATTGAAGGGTTGAGAGGCACTGAAGCTTTCTTT.

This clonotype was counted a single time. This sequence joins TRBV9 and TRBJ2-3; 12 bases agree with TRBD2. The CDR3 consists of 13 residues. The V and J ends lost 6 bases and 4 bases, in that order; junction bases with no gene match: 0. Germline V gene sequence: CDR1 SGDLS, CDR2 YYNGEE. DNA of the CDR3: TGTGCCAGCACTAGCGGGGGGGCAGATACGCAGTATTTT. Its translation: CASTSGGADTQYF.

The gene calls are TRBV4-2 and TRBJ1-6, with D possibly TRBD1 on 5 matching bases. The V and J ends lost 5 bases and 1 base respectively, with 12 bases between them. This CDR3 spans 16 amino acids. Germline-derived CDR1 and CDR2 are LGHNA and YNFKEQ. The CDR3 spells CASSNPQGSYNSPLHF. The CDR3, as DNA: TGTGCCAGCAGCAACCCCCAGGGATCCTATAATTCACCCCTCCACTTT.

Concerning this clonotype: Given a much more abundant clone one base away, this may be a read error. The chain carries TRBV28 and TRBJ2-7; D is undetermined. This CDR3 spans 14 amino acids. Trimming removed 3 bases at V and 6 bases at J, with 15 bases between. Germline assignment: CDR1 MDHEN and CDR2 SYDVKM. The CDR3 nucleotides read TGTGCCAGCAGTTTTATCCGGACGACCTGCGAGCAGTACTTC. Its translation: CASSFIRTTCEQYF.

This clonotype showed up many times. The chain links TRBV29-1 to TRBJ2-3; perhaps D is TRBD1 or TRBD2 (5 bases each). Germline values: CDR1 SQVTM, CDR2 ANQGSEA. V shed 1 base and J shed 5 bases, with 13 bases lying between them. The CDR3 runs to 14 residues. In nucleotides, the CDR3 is TGCAGCGTTGAAGCGGGGACGGGTGGAGATACGCAGTATTTT. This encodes CSVEAGTGGDTQYF.

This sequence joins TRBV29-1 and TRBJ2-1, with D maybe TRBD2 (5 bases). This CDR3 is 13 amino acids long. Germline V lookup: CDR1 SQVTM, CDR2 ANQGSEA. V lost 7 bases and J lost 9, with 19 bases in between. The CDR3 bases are TGCAGCGGTAGCGAGAGTACCGTGCTTGAGCAGTTCTTC. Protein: CSGSESTVLEQFF.

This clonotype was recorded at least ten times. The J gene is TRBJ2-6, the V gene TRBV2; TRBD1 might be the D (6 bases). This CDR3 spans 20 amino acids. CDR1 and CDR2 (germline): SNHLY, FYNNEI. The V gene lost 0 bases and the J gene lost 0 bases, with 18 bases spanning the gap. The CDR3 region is CASSEAGTGTWNSGANVLTF. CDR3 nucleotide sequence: TGTGCCAGCAGTGAAGCGGGGACCGGGACATGGAACTCTGGGGCCAACGTCCTGACTTTC. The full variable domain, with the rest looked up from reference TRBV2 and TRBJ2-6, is EPEVTQTPSHQVTQMGQEVILRCVPISNHLYFYWYRQILGQKVEFLVSFYNNEISEKSEIFDDQFSVERPDGSNFTLKIRSTKLEDSAMYFCASSEAGTGTWNSGANVLTFGAGSRLTVL.

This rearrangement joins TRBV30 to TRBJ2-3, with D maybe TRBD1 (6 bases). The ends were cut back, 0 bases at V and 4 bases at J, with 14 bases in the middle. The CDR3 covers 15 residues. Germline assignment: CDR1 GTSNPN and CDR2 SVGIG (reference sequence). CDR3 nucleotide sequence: TGTGCCTGGAGTGTGGTCCCCAGGACAGCAGATACGCAGTATTTT. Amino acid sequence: CAWSVVPRTADTQYF.